One sample yielded the 16 T cell receptor beta chains listed below, sequenced in a study of cytomegalovirus exposure and HLA in healthy donors. Primers for the PCR totalled 60 Vbeta and 13 Jbeta. Libraries were prepared by immunoSEQ multiplex PCR; TCRdb keeps only in-frame clonotypes and omits some of them. This table holds some 130,000 clones, 70% to 85% found once. Sequencing used PBMCs. These TCRs come from a male donor in good health and CMV-seropositive.

This clone was counted a few times. V and J are TRBV28 and TRBJ1-1; D possibly corresponds to TRBD1 (5 bases). The V end lost 2 bases, the J end lost 3 bases, and 16 bases lay between the germline ends. The V gene's germline CDR1 is MDHEN and CDR2 SYDVKM. CDR3 size: 16 residues. The CDR3: CASSLQLGGVHTEAFF. CDR3 nucleotides: TGTGCCAGCAGTTTACAGCTTGGAGGGGTACACACTGAAGCTTTCTTT.

V is TRBV25-1 and J is TRBJ1-2, with a possible D match to TRBD1 (6 bases). The CDR3 covers 16 residues. Germline V gene sequence: CDR1 MGHDK, CDR2 SYGVNS. Trimming pared 0 bases from V and 6 bases from J, leaving 17 bases between. CDR3 in amino acids: CASSEYIPGGEDGYTF. DNA of the CDR3: TGTGCCAGCAGTGAATATATACCTGGGGGCGAGGATGGCTACACCTTC.

This clone occurred once. The chain employs TRBV15 and TRBJ1-5; maybe TRBD1 (5 bases). CDR3 length equals 16 residues. Germline V lookup: CDR1 LNHNV, CDR2 YYDKDF (reference sequence). Trimming took off 0 bases at V and 9 bases at J, with 18 bases between the two ends. CDR3 coding DNA: TGTGCCACCAGCAGAGAGAGACAGATGCGGACACGGCCCCAGCATTTT. Translated, it gives CATSRERQMRTRPQHF.

V is TRBV28 and J is TRBJ1-1, with a possible D match to TRBD1 (6 bases). Germline CDR1 reads MDHEN; CDR2 reads SYDVKM. V was shortened by 2 bases and J by 0 bases, with 10 bases between the two germline ends. The CDR3 contains 15 residues. CDR3 residues: CASSLAGDMNTEAFF. CDR3 nucleotides: TGTGCCAGCAGTTTAGCAGGGGACATGAACACTGAAGCTTTCTTT. Based on the CDR3 plus reference TRBV28 and TRBJ1-1, the full variable domain is DVKVTQSSRYLVKRTGEKVFLECVQDMDHENMFWYRQDPGLGLRLIYFSYDVKMKEKGDIPEGYSVSREKKERFSLILESASTNQTSMYLCASSLAGDMNTEAFFGQGTRLTVV.

This chain joins TRBV4-2 and TRBJ2-3; possibly TRBD1 for D (6 bases). The CDR3 length is 17 residues. Germline CDR1 reads LGHNA; CDR2 reads YNFKEQ. Trimming pared 2 bases from V and 2 bases from J, leaving 17 bases between. The CDR3 loop reads CASSQFPRGSSTDTQYF. CDR3 DNA sequence: TGTGCCAGCAGCCAATTCCCCAGGGGTTCCTCCACAGATACGCAGTATTTT.

This clone showed up just a few times. J is TRBJ2-3 and V is TRBV4-1; possible D gene TRBD2, 6 bases. V lost 1 base and J lost 1, with 12 bases in between. In germline, CDR1 is MGHRA, CDR2 YSYEKL. The CDR3 loop spans 16 amino acids. The DNA of the CDR3 is TGCGCCAGCAGCCAAGCTCCCAGCGGGCGCACAGATACGCAGTATTTT. Its translation: CASSQAPSGRTDTQYF.

The chain uses TRBV28 and TRBJ1-1, with TRBD1 identical over 10 bases. The germline CDR1 and CDR2 sequences are MDHEN and SYDVKM. The trim removed 5 bases at V and 1 base at J, leaving 13 bases unmatched. The CDR3 length is 18 residues. In DNA form, the CDR3 reads TGTGCCAGCAGTCCCCCGCCCCTGGGACAGGGGAGGAACACTGAAGCTTTCTTT. Translated, it gives CASSPPPLGQGRNTEAFF.

V usage is TRBV28 and J usage is TRBJ2-7, with D maybe TRBD2 (6 bases). Germline V gene data show CDR1 as MDHEN and CDR2 as SYDVKM. V lost 6 bases to trimming and J lost 1 base, with 10 bases between them. The CDR3 has 13 residues. The CDR3 spells CASRKGLSYEQYF. The CDR3 DNA follows: TGTGCCAGCAGGAAGGGACTTTCCTACGAGCAGTACTTC.

The chain recombines TRBV19 with TRBJ2-3; 12 bases fit TRBD2. The V and J ends lost 3 bases and 4 bases, in that order; junction bases with no gene match: 5. There are 16 residues in the CDR3. In germline, CDR1 is LNHDA, CDR2 SQIVND (reference sequence). CDR3 coding DNA: TGTGCCAGTAGTATGTCTAGCGGGAGGGTAGCAGATACGCAGTATTTT. It translates to CASSMSSGRVADTQYF.

The chain employs TRBV5-1 and TRBJ2-3; TRBD1 is a possible D gene (6 bases). CDR1 SGHRS and CDR2 YFSETQ come from the germline V gene. Trimming took off 1 base at V and 4 bases at J, with 10 bases between the two ends. The CDR3 covers 14 residues. CDR3 loop: CASSLPGAPDTQYF. The CDR3 region has the DNA TGCGCCAGCAGCTTGCCAGGGGCCCCAGATACGCAGTATTTT. Filled out from reference TRBV5-1 and TRBJ2-3, the complete variable domain reads KAGVTQTPRYLIKTRGQQVTLSCSPISGHRSVSWYQQTPGQGLQFLFEYFSETQRNKGNFPGRFSGRQFSNSRSEMNVSTLELGDSALYLCASSLPGAPDTQYFGPGTRLTVL.

The chain combines TRBV12-2 with TRBJ1-3; the table's TRBD1 call for D was not verified on the DNA. TRBV12-2 is labeled a pseudogene. There are 15 residues in the CDR3. In DNA, the CDR3 is TGTGCAAGTCGCTTAAACACCCTCTCTGGAAACACCATATATTTT. This gives the protein CASRLNTLSGNTIYF.

The rearrangement links TRBV5-1 to TRBJ2-4; tentative D call: TRBD2 (6 bases). Per the germline V gene, CDR1 is SGHRS and CDR2 is YFSETQ. The V gene lost 0 bases and the J gene lost 10 bases, with 11 bases spanning the gap. This CDR3 comprises 13 residues. The CDR3 DNA reads as TGCGCCAGCAGCTTGGGGGACTCAAGGATTCAGTACTTC. Protein product: CASSLGDSRIQYF. Together with reference TRBV5-1 and TRBJ2-4, the CDR3 gives the full variable domain: KAGVTQTPRYLIKTRGQQVTLSCSPISGHRSVSWYQQTPGQGLQFLFEYFSETQRNKGNFPGRFSGRQFSNSRSEMNVSTLELGDSALYLCASSLGDSRIQYFGAGTRLSVL.

The V and J genes are TRBV5-6 and TRBJ2-7; TRBD2 agrees at 10 bases. From germline, CDR1 is SGHDT and CDR2 YYEEEE. The CDR3 has 15 residues. The trim removed 0 bases at V and 5 bases at J, leaving 5 bases unmatched. DNA of the CDR3: TGTGCCAGCAGCTTGGCTACGGGACTAGCGAACGAGCAGTACTTC. It codes for CASSLATGLANEQYF.

The gene calls are TRBV5-6 and TRBJ2-1, with 8 bases fitting TRBD2. V trimming: 0 bases; J trimming: 6 bases; junction bases outside the gene matches: 8. Germline-derived CDR1 and CDR2 are SGHDT and YYEEEE. This CDR3 comprises 16 residues. DNA of the CDR3: TGTGCCAGCAGCTTGGCCCCGGCGGGAGGCATCAATGAGCAGTTCTTC. Amino acid sequence: CASSLAPAGGINEQFF.

The chain is built from TRBV5-1 and TRBJ2-2; weak D call: TRBD2 (5 bases). The V gene's germline CDR1 is SGHRS and CDR2 YFSETQ. V was clipped by 0 bases and J by 2 bases, with 8 bases between them. This CDR3 region has 15 residues. Written as DNA, the CDR3 is TGCGCCAGCAGCTTGGGGCGGGCCAACACCGGGGAGCTGTTTTTT. Amino acid sequence: CASSLGRANTGELFF.

J is TRBJ1-1 and V is TRBV29-1, with TRBD1 as a possible D gene (5 bases). Germline V CDR1 and CDR2: SQVTM, ANQGSEA. This CDR3 has 13 residues. The V end was cut by 4 bases, the J end by 1 base, with 10 bases between. CDR3 coding DNA: TGCAGCGTTGTTGCGGGGGGGAACACTGAAGCTTTCTTT. This translates into CSVVAGGNTEAFF.